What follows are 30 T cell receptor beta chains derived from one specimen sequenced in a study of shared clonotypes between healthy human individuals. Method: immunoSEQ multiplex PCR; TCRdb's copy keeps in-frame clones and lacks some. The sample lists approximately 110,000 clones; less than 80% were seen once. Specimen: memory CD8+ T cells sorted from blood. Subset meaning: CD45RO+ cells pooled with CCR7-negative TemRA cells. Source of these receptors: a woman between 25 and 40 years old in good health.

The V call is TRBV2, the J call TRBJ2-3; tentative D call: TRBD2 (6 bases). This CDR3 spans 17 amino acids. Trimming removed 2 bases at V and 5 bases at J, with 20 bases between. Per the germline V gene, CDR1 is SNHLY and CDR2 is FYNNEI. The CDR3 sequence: CASSELIGRLGLDTQYF. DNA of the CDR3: TGTGCCAGCAGTGAACTCATTGGGAGGCTCGGGTTAGATACGCAGTATTTT.

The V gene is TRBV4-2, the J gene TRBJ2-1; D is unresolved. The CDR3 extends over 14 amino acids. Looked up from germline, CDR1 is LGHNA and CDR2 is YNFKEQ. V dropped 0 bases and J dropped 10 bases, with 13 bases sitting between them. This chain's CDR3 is CASSQDVPGGEQFF. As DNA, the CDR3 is TGTGCCAGCAGCCAAGATGTTCCAGGTGGAGAGCAGTTCTTC.

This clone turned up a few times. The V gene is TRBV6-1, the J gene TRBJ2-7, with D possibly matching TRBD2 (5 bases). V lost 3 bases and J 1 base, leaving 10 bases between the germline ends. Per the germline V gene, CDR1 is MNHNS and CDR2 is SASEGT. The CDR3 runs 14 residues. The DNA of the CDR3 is TGTGCCAGCAGTGAGGAGGTGATTTCCTACGAGCAGTACTTC. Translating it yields CASSEEVISYEQYF.

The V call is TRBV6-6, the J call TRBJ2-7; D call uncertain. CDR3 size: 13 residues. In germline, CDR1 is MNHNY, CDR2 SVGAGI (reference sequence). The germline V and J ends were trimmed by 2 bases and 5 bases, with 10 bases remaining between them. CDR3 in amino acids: CASSYKGLDEQYF. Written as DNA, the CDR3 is TGTGCCAGCAGTTACAAGGGCCTGGACGAGCAGTACTTC.

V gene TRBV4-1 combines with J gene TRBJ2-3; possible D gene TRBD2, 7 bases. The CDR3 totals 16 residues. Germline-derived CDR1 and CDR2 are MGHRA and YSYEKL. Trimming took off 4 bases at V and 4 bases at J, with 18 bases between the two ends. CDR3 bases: TGCGCCAGCAGCCCCTGGACTAGGGGGGGCCCAGATACGCAGTATTTT. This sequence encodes CASSPWTRGGPDTQYF.

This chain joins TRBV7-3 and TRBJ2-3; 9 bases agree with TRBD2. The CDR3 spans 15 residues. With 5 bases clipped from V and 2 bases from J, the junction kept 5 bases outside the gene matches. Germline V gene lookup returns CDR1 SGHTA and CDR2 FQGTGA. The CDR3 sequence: CASSPASGDTDTQYF. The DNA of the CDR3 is TGTGCCAGCAGCCCGGCTAGCGGGGACACAGATACGCAGTATTTT.

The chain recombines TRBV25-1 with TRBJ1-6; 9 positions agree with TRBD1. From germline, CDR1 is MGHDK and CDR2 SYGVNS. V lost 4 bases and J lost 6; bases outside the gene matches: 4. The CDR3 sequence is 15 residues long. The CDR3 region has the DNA TGTGCCAGCAGTGGTGGGGGACAGGGTAATTCACCCCTCCACTTT. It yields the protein CASSGGGQGNSPLHF.

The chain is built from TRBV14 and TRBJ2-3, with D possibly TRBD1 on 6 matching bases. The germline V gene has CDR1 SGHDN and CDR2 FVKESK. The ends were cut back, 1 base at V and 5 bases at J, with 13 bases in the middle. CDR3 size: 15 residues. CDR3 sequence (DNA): TGTGCCAGCAGCCAAGGCTATAGGGGGAAAGATACGCAGTATTTT. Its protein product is CASSQGYRGKDTQYF.

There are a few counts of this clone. This chain's CDR3 is CASSFPSTGNTEAFF. Here the CDR3 DNA reads TGTGCCAGCAGTTTCCCCTCGACAGGGAACACTGAAGCTTTCTTT. The genes are TRBV28 and TRBJ1-1; D is possibly TRBD1 (6 bases). The CDR3 consists of 15 residues. The germline V gene encodes CDR1 MDHEN and CDR2 SYDVKM. V was pared by 3 bases and J by 1 base, with 12 bases between.

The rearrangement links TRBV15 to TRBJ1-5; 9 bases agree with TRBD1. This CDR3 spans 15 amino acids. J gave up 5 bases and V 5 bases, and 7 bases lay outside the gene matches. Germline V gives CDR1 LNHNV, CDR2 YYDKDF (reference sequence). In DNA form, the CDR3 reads TGTGCCACCAGCGGCCGACAGGGGGTAGATCAGCCCCAGCATTTT. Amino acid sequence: CATSGRQGVDQPQHF.

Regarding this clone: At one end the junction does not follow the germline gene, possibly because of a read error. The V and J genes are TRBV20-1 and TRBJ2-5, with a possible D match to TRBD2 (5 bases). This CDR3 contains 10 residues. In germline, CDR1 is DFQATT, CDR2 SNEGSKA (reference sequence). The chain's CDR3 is CSARSPPEDF. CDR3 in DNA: TGCAGTGCTAGAAGTCCCCCGGAGGACTTC.

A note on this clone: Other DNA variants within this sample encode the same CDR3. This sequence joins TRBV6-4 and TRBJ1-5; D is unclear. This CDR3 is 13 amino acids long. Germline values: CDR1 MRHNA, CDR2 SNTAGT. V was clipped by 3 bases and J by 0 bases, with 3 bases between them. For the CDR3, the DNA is TGTGCCAGCAGTGAAGGTAGCAATCAGCCCCAGCATTTT. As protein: CASSEGSNQPQHF.

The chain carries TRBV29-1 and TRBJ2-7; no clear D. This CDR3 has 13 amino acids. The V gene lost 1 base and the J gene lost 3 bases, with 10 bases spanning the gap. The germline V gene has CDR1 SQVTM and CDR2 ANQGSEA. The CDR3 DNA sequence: TGCAGCGTTGAAGGGGCGCCAGACTACGAGCAGTACTTC. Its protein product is CSVEGAPDYEQYF.

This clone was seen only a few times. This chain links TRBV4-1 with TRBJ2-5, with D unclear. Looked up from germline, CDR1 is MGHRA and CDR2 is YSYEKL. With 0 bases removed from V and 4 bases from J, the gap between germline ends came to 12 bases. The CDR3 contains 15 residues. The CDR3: CASSQDLGYGETQYF. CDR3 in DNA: TGCGCCAGCAGCCAAGATCTGGGGTACGGAGAGACCCAGTACTTC.

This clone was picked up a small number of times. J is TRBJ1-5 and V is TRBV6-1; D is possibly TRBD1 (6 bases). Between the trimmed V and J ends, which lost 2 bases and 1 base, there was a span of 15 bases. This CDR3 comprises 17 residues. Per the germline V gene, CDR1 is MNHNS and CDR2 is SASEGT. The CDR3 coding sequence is TGTGCCAGCAGTGAATGGTACAGGGAAAAAAGCAATCAGCCCCAGCATTTT. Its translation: CASSEWYREKSNQPQHF.

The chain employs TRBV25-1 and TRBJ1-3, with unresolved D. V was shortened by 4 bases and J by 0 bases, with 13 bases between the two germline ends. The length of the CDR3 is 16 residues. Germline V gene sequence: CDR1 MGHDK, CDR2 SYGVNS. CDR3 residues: CASSALDRNSGNTIYF. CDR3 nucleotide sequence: TGTGCCAGCAGTGCCTTGGACCGTAACTCTGGAAACACCATATATTTT. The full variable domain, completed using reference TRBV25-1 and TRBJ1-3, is EADIYQTPRYLVIGTGKKITLECSQTMGHDKMYWYQQDPGMELHLIHYSYGVNSTEKGDLSSESTVSRIRTEHFPLTLESARPSHTSQYLCASSALDRNSGNTIYFGEGSWLTVV.

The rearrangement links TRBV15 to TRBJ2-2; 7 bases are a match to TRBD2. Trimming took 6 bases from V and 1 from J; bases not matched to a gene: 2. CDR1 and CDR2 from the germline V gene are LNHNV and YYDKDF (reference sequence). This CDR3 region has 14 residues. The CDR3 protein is CATRAGQNTGELFF. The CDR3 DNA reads TGTGCCACCAGAGCGGGGCAGAACACCGGGGAGCTGTTTTTT.

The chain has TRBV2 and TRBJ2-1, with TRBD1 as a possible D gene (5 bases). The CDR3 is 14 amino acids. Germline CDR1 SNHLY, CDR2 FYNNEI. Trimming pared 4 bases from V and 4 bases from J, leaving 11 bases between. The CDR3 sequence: CASSVWTKYNEQFF. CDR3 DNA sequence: TGTGCCAGCAGTGTCTGGACAAAGTACAATGAGCAGTTCTTC.

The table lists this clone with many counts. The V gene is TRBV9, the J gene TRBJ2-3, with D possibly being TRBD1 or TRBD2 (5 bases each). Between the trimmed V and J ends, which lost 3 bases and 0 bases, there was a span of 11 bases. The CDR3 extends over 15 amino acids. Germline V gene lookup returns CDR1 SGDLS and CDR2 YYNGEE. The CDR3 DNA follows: TGTGCCAGCAGCGAATGGGGACCGAGCACAGATACGCAGTATTTT. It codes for CASSEWGPSTDTQYF.

CDR3 sequence: CASSDESLGQGLYGYTF. The CDR3 coding sequence is TGCGCCAGCAGTGATGAATCGTTGGGACAGGGCCTCTATGGCTACACCTTC. This chain joins TRBV10-1 and TRBJ1-2, with 9 positions matching TRBD1. This CDR3 is 17 amino acids long. Germline lookup yields CDR1 WNHNN and CDR2 SYGVQD (reference sequence). The V and J ends lost 3 bases and 4 bases, in that order; junction bases with no gene match: 12.

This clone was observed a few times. This CDR3 reads CASKASGLADTQYF. The CDR3 DNA sequence: TGTGCCAGCAAGGCGTCAGGGCTTGCAGATACGCAGTATTTT. This chain connects TRBV2 to TRBJ2-3; perhaps TRBD1 as D (5 bases). This CDR3 comprises 14 residues. The germline V gene encodes CDR1 SNHLY and CDR2 FYNNEI. V was clipped by 7 bases and J by 4 bases, with 15 bases between them.

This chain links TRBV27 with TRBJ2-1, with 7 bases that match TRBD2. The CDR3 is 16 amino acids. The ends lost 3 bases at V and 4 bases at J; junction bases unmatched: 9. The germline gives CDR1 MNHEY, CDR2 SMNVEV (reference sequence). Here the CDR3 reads CASSFPPGAGYNEQFF. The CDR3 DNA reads TGTGCCAGCAGTTTCCCCCCCGGAGCGGGATACAATGAGCAGTTCTTC.

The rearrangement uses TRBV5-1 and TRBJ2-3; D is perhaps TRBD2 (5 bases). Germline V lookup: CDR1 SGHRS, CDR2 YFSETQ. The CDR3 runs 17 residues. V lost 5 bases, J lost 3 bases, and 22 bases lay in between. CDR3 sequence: CASSPTTLESGTDTQYF. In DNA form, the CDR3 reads TGCGCCAGCAGTCCGACAACTCTGGAGTCGGGGACAGATACGCAGTATTTT.

As DNA, the CDR3 is TGTGCCAGCAGCGTAACTTTGGGAGCGGGAGAAAGGGCTTACAATGAGCAGTTCTTC. It yields the protein CASSVTLGAGERAYNEQFF. J is TRBJ2-1 and V is TRBV9; 8 bases match TRBD2. Germline V gene lookup returns CDR1 SGDLS and CDR2 YYNGEE. CDR3 length: 19 amino acids. J lost 4 bases, V lost 1 base, and 16 bases had no gene match.

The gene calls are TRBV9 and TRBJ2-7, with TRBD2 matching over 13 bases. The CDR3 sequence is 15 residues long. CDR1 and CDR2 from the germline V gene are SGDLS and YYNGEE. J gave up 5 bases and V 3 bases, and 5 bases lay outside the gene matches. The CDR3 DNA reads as TGTGCCAGCAGCGAGGGACTAGCGGGACTCGACGAGCAGTACTTC. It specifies CASSEGLAGLDEQYF.

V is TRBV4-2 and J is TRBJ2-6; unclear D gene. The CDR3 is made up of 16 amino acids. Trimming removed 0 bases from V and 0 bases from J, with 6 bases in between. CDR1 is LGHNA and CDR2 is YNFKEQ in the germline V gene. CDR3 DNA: TGTGCCAGCAGCCAAGATGTAACCTCTGGGGCCAACGTCCTGACTTTC. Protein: CASSQDVTSGANVLTF.

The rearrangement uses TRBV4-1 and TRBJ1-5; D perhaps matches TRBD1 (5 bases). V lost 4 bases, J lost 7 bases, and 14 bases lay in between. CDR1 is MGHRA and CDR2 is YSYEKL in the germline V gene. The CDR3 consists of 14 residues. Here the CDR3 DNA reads TGCGCCAGCAGCCGAGGGGTCCTCTTACAGCCCCAGCATTTT. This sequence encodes CASSRGVLLQPQHF.

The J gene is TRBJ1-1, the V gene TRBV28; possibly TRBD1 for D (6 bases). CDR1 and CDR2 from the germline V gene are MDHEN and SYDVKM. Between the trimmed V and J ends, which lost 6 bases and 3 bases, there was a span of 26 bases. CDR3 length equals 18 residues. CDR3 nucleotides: TGTGCCAGCAGCCATGGCCGTATTACGGACAGACATTACACTGAAGCTTTCTTT. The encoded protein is CASSHGRITDRHYTEAFF.

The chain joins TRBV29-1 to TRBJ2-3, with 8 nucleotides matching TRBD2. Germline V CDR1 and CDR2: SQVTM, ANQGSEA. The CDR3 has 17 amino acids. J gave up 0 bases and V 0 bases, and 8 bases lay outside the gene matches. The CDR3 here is CSVEESWLAGSTDTQYF. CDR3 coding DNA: TGCAGCGTTGAAGAGAGTTGGCTAGCGGGTAGCACAGATACGCAGTATTTT.

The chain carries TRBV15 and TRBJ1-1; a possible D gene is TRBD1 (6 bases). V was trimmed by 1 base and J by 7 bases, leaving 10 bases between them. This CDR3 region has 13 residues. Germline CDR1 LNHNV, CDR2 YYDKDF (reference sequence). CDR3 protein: CATSRVRTDEAFF. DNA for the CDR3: TGTGCCACCAGCAGAGTTAGGACAGATGAAGCTTTCTTT. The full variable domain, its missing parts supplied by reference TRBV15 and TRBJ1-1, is DAMVIQNPRYQVTQFGKPVTLSCSQTLNHNVMYWYQQKSSQAPKLLFHYYDKDFNNEADTPDNFQSRRPNTSFCFLDIRSPGLGDTAMYLCATSRVRTDEAFFGQGTRLTVV.